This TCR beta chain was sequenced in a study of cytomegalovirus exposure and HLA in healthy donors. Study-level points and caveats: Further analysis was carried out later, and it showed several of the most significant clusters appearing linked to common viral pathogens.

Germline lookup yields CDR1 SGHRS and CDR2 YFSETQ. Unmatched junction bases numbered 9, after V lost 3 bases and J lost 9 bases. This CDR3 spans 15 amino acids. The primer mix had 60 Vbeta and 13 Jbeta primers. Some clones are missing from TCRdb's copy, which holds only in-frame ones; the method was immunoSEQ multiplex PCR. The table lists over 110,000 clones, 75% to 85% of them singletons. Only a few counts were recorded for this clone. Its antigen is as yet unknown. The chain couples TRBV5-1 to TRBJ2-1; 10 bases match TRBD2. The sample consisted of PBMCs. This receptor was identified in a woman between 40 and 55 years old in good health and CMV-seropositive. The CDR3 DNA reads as TGCGCCAGCAGCTGGTCGCTAGCGGGAGCAAGTGAGCAGTTCTTC. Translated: CASSWSLAGASEQFF.